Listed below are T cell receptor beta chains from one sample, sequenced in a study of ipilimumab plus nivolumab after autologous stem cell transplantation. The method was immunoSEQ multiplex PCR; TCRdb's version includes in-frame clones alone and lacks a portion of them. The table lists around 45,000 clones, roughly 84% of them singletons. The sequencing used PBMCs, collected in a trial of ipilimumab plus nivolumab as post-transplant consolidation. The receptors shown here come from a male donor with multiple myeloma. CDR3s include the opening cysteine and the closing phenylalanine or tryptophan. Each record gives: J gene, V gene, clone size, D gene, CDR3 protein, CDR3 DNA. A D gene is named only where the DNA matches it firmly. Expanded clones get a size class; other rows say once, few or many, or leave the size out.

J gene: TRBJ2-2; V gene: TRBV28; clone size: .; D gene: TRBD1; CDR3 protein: CASSWTGNTGELFF; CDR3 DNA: TGTGCCAGCAGTTGGACAGGAAACACCGGGGAGCTGTTTTTT
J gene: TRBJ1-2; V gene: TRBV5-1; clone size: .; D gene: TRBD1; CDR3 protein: CASSDPGQGVYGYTF; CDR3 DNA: TGCGCCAGCAGCGATCCGGGACAGGGAGTTTATGGCTACACCTTC
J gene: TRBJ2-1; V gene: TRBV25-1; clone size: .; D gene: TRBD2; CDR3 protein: CASSDVAGARNEQFF; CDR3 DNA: TGTGCCAGCAGTGACGTAGCGGGAGCTCGTAATGAGCAGTTCTTC
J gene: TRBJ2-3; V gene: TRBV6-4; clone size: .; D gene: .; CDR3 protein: CASSDGWGLGTDTQYF; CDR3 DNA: TGTGCCAGCAGTGACGGTTGGGGGCTCGGCACAGATACGCAGTATTTT
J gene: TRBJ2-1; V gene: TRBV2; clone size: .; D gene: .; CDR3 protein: CASSEAVGLGEQFF; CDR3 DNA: TGTGCCAGCAGTGAAGCAGTAGGATTGGGTGAGCAGTTCTTC
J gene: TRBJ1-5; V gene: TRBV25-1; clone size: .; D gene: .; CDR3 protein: CASSAREGGDQPQHF; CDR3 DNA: TGTGCCAGCAGTGCCCGAGAGGGGGGCGACCAGCCCCAGCATTTT
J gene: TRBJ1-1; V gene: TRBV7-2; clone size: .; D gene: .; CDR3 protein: CASSLWQNTEAFF; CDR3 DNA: TGTGCCAGCAGCCTGTGGCAGAACACTGAAGCTTTCTTT
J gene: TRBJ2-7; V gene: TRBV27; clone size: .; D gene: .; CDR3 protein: CASNAGRTGKSSYEQYF; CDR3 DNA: TGTGCCAGCAATGCGGGACGGACAGGAAAGAGTTCCTACGAGCAGTACTTC
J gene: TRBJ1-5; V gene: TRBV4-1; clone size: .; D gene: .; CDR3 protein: CASSQVDMGFSNQPQHF; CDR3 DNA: TGCGCCAGCAGCCAAGTTGATATGGGGTTTAGCAATCAGCCCCAGCATTTT
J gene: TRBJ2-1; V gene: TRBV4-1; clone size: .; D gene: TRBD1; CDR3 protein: CASSQVIVVGWGQNEQFF; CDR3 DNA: TGCGCCAGCAGCCAAGTGATAGTCGTTGGTTGGGGACAGAACGAGCAGTTCTTC
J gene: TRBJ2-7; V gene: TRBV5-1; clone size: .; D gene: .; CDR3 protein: CASSLAAGTEQYF; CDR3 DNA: TGCGCCAGCAGCTTGGCCGCGGGGACCGAGCAGTACTTC
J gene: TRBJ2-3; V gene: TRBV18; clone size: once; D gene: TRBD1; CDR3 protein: CASSPGTGASTDTQYF; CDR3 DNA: TGTGCCAGCTCACCTGGGACAGGGGCAAGCACAGATACGCAGTATTTT
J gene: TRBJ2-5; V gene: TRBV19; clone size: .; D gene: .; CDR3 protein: CASSIAGREETQYF; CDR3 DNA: TGTGCCAGTAGTATAGCTGGAAGGGAAGAGACCCAGTACTTC
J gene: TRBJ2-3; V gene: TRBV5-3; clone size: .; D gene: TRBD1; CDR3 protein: CARSPGGRDTQYF; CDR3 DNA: TGTGCCAGAAGCCCAGGGGGTCGGGATACGCAGTATTTT
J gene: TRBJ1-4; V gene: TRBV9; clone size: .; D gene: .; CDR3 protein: CASSVGQDNEKLFF; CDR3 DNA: TGTGCCAGCAGCGTAGGACAGGATAATGAAAAACTGTTTTTT
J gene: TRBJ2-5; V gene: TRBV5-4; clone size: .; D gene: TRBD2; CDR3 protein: CASSLSSGMSETQYF; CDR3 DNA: TGTGCCAGCAGCTTGTCTAGCGGGATGTCGGAGACCCAGTACTTC
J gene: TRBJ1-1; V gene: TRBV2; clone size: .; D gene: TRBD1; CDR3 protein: CASSARGQNTEAFF; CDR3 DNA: TGTGCCAGCAGTGCCAGGGGGCAGAACACTGAAGCTTTCTTT